Listed below are T cell receptor beta chains from one sample, sequenced in a study of CD8 T cells in ankylosing spondylitis. TCRdb recomputed calls from the 5' RACE reads with MiXCR, one row per CDR3 protein. The sample lists about 340,000 distinct CDR3 sequences; roughly 20% were seen once. Sequencing was done on a sample of blood, either unsorted or a sorted T cell fraction (not recorded which). These receptors were collected from a male donor with ankylosing spondylitis or in good health (not recorded which). Both conserved end residues are part of each CDR3. The D gene is left open where the match is weak. Expanded clones get a size class; other rows say once, few or many, or leave the size out.

clone_size: NA
d_call: NA
j_call: TRBJ2-6
cdr3_length: 15
v_call: TRBV6-1
cdr3_aa: CASSPLWSGANVLTF
cdr3_nt: TGTGCCAGCAGCCCATTGTGGTCTGGGGCCAACGTCCTGACTTTC

clone_size: many
d_call: NA
j_call: TRBJ1-1
cdr3_length: 13
v_call: TRBV5-4
cdr3_aa: CASSLAGSTEAFF
cdr3_nt: TGTGCCAGCAGCTTGGCCGGGTCCACTGAAGCTTTCTTT

clone_size: NA
d_call: TRBD1
j_call: TRBJ2-2
cdr3_length: 14
v_call: TRBV7-6
cdr3_aa: CASSGQGWPGELFF
cdr3_nt: TGTGCCAGCAGCGGACAGGGGTGGCCCGGGGAGCTGTTTTTT

clone_size: NA
d_call: TRBD1
j_call: TRBJ2-7
cdr3_length: 14
v_call: TRBV7-6
cdr3_aa: CAGRTGTGLYEQYF
cdr3_nt: TGTGCCGGGCGGACCGGGACAGGACTCTACGAGCAGTACTTC

clone_size: NA
d_call: TRBD1
j_call: TRBJ2-7
cdr3_length: 13
v_call: TRBV10-2
cdr3_aa: CASADRTSYEQYF
cdr3_nt: TGCGCCAGCGCGGACAGGACCTCCTACGAGCAGTACTTC

clone_size: NA
d_call: TRBD2
j_call: TRBJ2-1
cdr3_length: 15
v_call: TRBV12-3/TRBV12-4
cdr3_aa: CASSPAGGGFGEQFF
cdr3_nt: TGTGCCAGCAGTCCAGCCGGGGGGGGGTTTGGGGAGCAGTTCTTC

clone_size: few
d_call: TRBD2
j_call: TRBJ2-5
cdr3_length: 14
v_call: TRBV12-3/TRBV12-4
cdr3_aa: CASSIAGGRETQYF
cdr3_nt: TGTGCCAGCAGCATAGCGGGGGGGCGTGAGACCCAGTACTTC

clone_size: NA
d_call: NA
j_call: TRBJ2-1
cdr3_length: 16
v_call: TRBV24-1
cdr3_aa: CATSKRPSLGANEQFF
cdr3_nt: TGTGCCACCAGTAAGAGGCCGAGTTTGGGGGCTAATGAGCAGTTCTTC

clone_size: NA
d_call: NA
j_call: TRBJ2-5
cdr3_length: 14
v_call: TRBV12-3/TRBV12-4
cdr3_aa: CASSSFIGGETQYF
cdr3_nt: TGTGCCAGCAGTAGCTTTATCGGGGGCGAGACCCAGTACTTC

clone_size: NA
d_call: NA
j_call: TRBJ2-7
cdr3_length: 15
v_call: TRBV3-1
cdr3_aa: CASSQGWIGPYEQYF
cdr3_nt: TGTGCCAGCAGCCAAGGCTGGATTGGACCCTACGAGCAGTACTTC

clone_size: NA
d_call: NA
j_call: TRBJ2-2
cdr3_length: 13
v_call: TRBV3-1
cdr3_aa: CASLHPHTGELFF
cdr3_nt: TGTGCCAGCCTACACCCTCACACCGGGGAGCTGTTTTTT

clone_size: few
d_call: TRBD1
j_call: TRBJ2-3
cdr3_length: 17
v_call: TRBV12-3/TRBV12-4
cdr3_aa: CASNPGYVGTGTDTQYF
cdr3_nt: TGTGCCAGCAACCCAGGGTACGTTGGGACAGGCACAGATACGCAGTATTTT

clone_size: NA
d_call: NA
j_call: TRBJ2-1
cdr3_length: 14
v_call: TRBV7-2
cdr3_aa: CASSLAKEIHEQFF
cdr3_nt: TGTGCCAGCAGCTTAGCTAAGGAGATTCATGAGCAGTTCTTC

clone_size: few
d_call: NA
j_call: TRBJ2-7
cdr3_length: 11
v_call: TRBV12-3/TRBV12-4
cdr3_aa: CASRIGYEQYF
cdr3_nt: TGTGCCAGCAGAATAGGGTACGAGCAGTACTTC

clone_size: NA
d_call: NA
j_call: TRBJ2-7
cdr3_length: 13
v_call: TRBV3-1
cdr3_aa: CASSQEAVHEQYF
cdr3_nt: TGTGCCAGCAGCCAAGAAGCAGTCCACGAGCAGTACTTC

clone_size: NA
d_call: NA
j_call: TRBJ1-1
cdr3_length: 16
v_call: TRBV27
cdr3_aa: CASSPLAGPMNTEAFF
cdr3_nt: TGTGCCAGCAGTCCCCTCGCGGGGCCAATGAACACTGAAGCTTTCTTT

clone_size: many
d_call: NA
j_call: TRBJ2-1
cdr3_length: 16
v_call: TRBV12-3/TRBV12-4
cdr3_aa: CASSGFTRREVNEQFF
cdr3_nt: TGTGCCAGCAGTGGATTTACCCGAAGGGAGGTGAATGAGCAGTTCTTC

clone_size: few
d_call: NA
j_call: TRBJ2-2
cdr3_length: 10
v_call: TRBV20-1
cdr3_aa: CSAQSGELFF
cdr3_nt: TGCAGTGCCCAATCCGGGGAGCTGTTTTTT

clone_size: NA
d_call: NA
j_call: TRBJ2-7
cdr3_length: 14
v_call: TRBV21-1
cdr3_aa: CASSSQTATYEQYF
cdr3_nt: TGTGCCAGCAGCAGCCAGACAGCTACCTACGAGCAGTACTTC

clone_size: NA
d_call: TRBD1
j_call: TRBJ1-1
cdr3_length: 15
v_call: TRBV7-9
cdr3_aa: CASRPPGQVNTEAFF
cdr3_nt: TGTGCCAGCAGACCGCCGGGACAGGTGAACACTGAAGCTTTCTTT

clone_size: NA
d_call: NA
j_call: TRBJ2-7
cdr3_length: 13
v_call: TRBV5-1
cdr3_aa: CASQNDNSYEQYF
cdr3_nt: TGCGCCAGCCAAAACGACAACTCCTACGAGCAGTACTTC

clone_size: few
d_call: NA
j_call: TRBJ1-2
cdr3_length: 14
v_call: TRBV29-1
cdr3_aa: CSVTGVRGGYGYTF
cdr3_nt: TGCAGCGTGACCGGGGTCAGGGGAGGGTATGGCTACACCTTC

clone_size: NA
d_call: NA
j_call: TRBJ2-2
cdr3_length: 18
v_call: TRBV5-5
cdr3_aa: CASSFGEWGQARTGELFF
cdr3_nt: TGTGCCAGCAGCTTCGGGGAATGGGGCCAGGCTCGGACCGGGGAGCTGTTTTTT

clone_size: few
d_call: TRBD1
j_call: TRBJ2-7
cdr3_length: 14
v_call: TRBV7-6
cdr3_aa: CASSLSWDSYEQYF
cdr3_nt: TGTGCCAGCAGCTTAAGCTGGGACAGCTACGAGCAGTACTTC

clone_size: NA
d_call: TRBD2
j_call: TRBJ2-5
cdr3_length: 14
v_call: TRBV7-7
cdr3_aa: CASSARGSQETQYF
cdr3_nt: TGTGCCAGCAGCGCGCGGGGGTCCCAAGAGACCCAGTACTTC

clone_size: NA
d_call: NA
j_call: TRBJ2-5
cdr3_length: 14
v_call: TRBV24-1
cdr3_aa: CATSDADSQETQYF
cdr3_nt: TGTGCCACCAGTGATGCGGACAGCCAAGAGACCCAGTACTTC

clone_size: NA
d_call: TRBD2
j_call: TRBJ2-2
cdr3_length: 14
v_call: TRBV10-3
cdr3_aa: CAISRGGPAGELFF
cdr3_nt: TGTGCCATCAGCCGCGGGGGGCCGGCCGGGGAGCTGTTTTTT

clone_size: NA
d_call: NA
j_call: TRBJ2-2
cdr3_length: 11
v_call: TRBV15
cdr3_aa: CATSHTGELFF
cdr3_nt: TGTGCCACCAGCCATACCGGGGAGCTGTTTTTT

clone_size: NA
d_call: NA
j_call: TRBJ2-2
cdr3_length: 15
v_call: TRBV5-1
cdr3_aa: CASSSGTRLTGELFF
cdr3_nt: TGCGCCAGCAGCTCCGGGACACGACTTACCGGGGAGCTGTTTTTT

clone_size: NA
d_call: NA
j_call: TRBJ2-2
cdr3_length: 14
v_call: TRBV29-1
cdr3_aa: CSVEGRSNTGELFF
cdr3_nt: TGCAGCGTTGAGGGCAGATCGAACACCGGGGAGCTGTTTTTT

clone_size: NA
d_call: NA
j_call: TRBJ2-3
cdr3_length: 17
v_call: TRBV12-1
cdr3_aa: CASSILAQGFMTDTQYF
cdr3_nt: TGTGCCAGCAGCATTCTGGCCCAGGGTTTTATGACAGATACGCAGTATTTT

clone_size: few
d_call: TRBD2
j_call: TRBJ2-7
cdr3_length: 13
v_call: TRBV20-1
cdr3_aa: CSARASGGRGQYF
cdr3_nt: TGCAGTGCTAGAGCTAGCGGGGGCAGAGGACAGTACTTC

clone_size: NA
d_call: NA
j_call: TRBJ2-7
cdr3_length: 15
v_call: TRBV6-2/TRBV6-3
cdr3_aa: CASSYEQAAGDEQYF
cdr3_nt: TGTGCCAGCAGTTACGAGCAGGCGGCCGGCGACGAGCAGTACTTC

clone_size: NA
d_call: NA
j_call: TRBJ2-3
cdr3_length: 14
v_call: TRBV27
cdr3_aa: CASSLRSLLDTQYF
cdr3_nt: TGTGCCAGCAGTTTGAGGTCGCTTCTAGATACGCAGTATTTT

clone_size: many
d_call: NA
j_call: TRBJ2-7
cdr3_length: 15
v_call: TRBV6-2/TRBV6-3
cdr3_aa: CASSYSEDSSYEQYF
cdr3_nt: TGTGCCAGCAGTTACTCGGAGGATTCCTCCTACGAGCAGTACTTC

clone_size: NA
d_call: NA
j_call: TRBJ2-5
cdr3_length: 14
v_call: TRBV28
cdr3_aa: CASSSEPYQETQYF
cdr3_nt: TGTGCCAGCAGTTCCGAACCATACCAAGAGACCCAGTACTTC

clone_size: NA
d_call: TRBD1
j_call: TRBJ2-7
cdr3_length: 12
v_call: TRBV29-1
cdr3_aa: CSIGQAGYEQYF
cdr3_nt: TGCAGCATAGGACAGGCTGGCTACGAGCAGTACTTC

clone_size: NA
d_call: TRBD2
j_call: TRBJ2-7
cdr3_length: 15
v_call: TRBV4-1
cdr3_aa: CASSQGWGGFYEQYF
cdr3_nt: TGCGCCAGCAGCCAAGGCTGGGGGGGTTTCTACGAGCAGTACTTC

clone_size: few
d_call: NA
j_call: TRBJ2-1
cdr3_length: 14
v_call: TRBV5-1
cdr3_aa: CASIGGSLGDEQFF
cdr3_nt: TGCGCCAGCATAGGTGGGTCTCTTGGGGATGAGCAGTTCTTC

clone_size: few
d_call: NA
j_call: TRBJ2-7
cdr3_length: 14
v_call: TRBV27
cdr3_aa: CASRSGNQGYEQYF
cdr3_nt: TGTGCCAGCAGATCAGGGAATCAAGGGTACGAGCAGTACTTC

clone_size: NA
d_call: TRBD1
j_call: TRBJ2-1
cdr3_length: 16
v_call: TRBV7-7
cdr3_aa: CASSLFTGGSYNEQFF
cdr3_nt: TGTGCCAGCAGCTTATTTACAGGGGGCTCCTACAATGAGCAGTTCTTC

clone_size: NA
d_call: TRBD1
j_call: TRBJ1-1
cdr3_length: 17
v_call: TRBV5-1
cdr3_aa: CASSQPINRGWNTEAFF
cdr3_nt: TGCGCCAGCAGCCAACCAATTAACAGGGGCTGGAACACTGAAGCTTTCTTT

clone_size: few
d_call: NA
j_call: TRBJ2-6
cdr3_length: 15
v_call: TRBV19
cdr3_aa: CASSIVFSGANVLTF
cdr3_nt: TGTGCCAGTAGTATTGTGTTCTCTGGGGCCAACGTCCTGACTTTC

clone_size: few
d_call: TRBD2
j_call: TRBJ2-1
cdr3_length: 15
v_call: TRBV6-1
cdr3_aa: CASSRLAGGPQEQFF
cdr3_nt: TGTGCCAGCAGCCGACTAGCGGGGGGGCCTCAGGAGCAGTTCTTC

clone_size: few
d_call: TRBD2
j_call: TRBJ2-1
cdr3_length: 15
v_call: TRBV5-1
cdr3_aa: CASSPPSGSYNEQFF
cdr3_nt: TGCGCCAGCAGCCCGCCTAGCGGATCCTACAATGAGCAGTTCTTC

clone_size: few
d_call: NA
j_call: TRBJ1-6
cdr3_length: 14
v_call: TRBV5-6
cdr3_aa: CASSFQGGNSPLHF
cdr3_nt: TGTGCCAGCAGCTTTCAGGGTGGGAATTCACCCCTCCACTTT

clone_size: few
d_call: NA
j_call: TRBJ2-7
cdr3_length: 15
v_call: TRBV3-1
cdr3_aa: CASSQEGGPLYEQYF
cdr3_nt: TGTGCCAGCAGCCAAGAAGGAGGACCTCTCTACGAGCAGTACTTC

clone_size: few
d_call: NA
j_call: TRBJ2-1
cdr3_length: 14
v_call: TRBV29-1
cdr3_aa: CSVEGGAAYNEQFF
cdr3_nt: TGCAGCGTTGAAGGGGGGGCCGCCTACAATGAGCAGTTCTTC

clone_size: NA
d_call: TRBD1
j_call: TRBJ2-3
cdr3_length: 14
v_call: TRBV27
cdr3_aa: CASSSGTALDTQYF
cdr3_nt: TGTGCCAGCAGTTCCGGGACAGCCCTAGACACGCAGTATTTT

clone_size: NA
d_call: NA
j_call: TRBJ2-3
cdr3_length: 11
v_call: TRBV20-1
cdr3_aa: CSAREVGTQYF
cdr3_nt: TGCAGTGCTAGAGAAGTCGGTACGCAGTATTTT

clone_size: NA
d_call: NA
j_call: TRBJ2-1
cdr3_length: 13
v_call: TRBV5-6
cdr3_aa: CASSTTSYNEQFF
cdr3_nt: TGTGCCAGCAGTACCACTAGCTACAATGAGCAGTTCTTC

clone_size: few
d_call: NA
j_call: TRBJ2-7
cdr3_length: 16
v_call: TRBV9
cdr3_aa: CASSPSSPGLYYEQYF
cdr3_nt: TGTGCCAGCAGCCCGAGCTCACCCGGGCTCTACTACGAGCAGTACTTC

clone_size: few
d_call: NA
j_call: TRBJ2-3
cdr3_length: 16
v_call: TRBV9
cdr3_aa: CASSTQAGLGTDTQYF
cdr3_nt: TGTGCCAGCAGCACACAGGCGGGACTGGGCACAGATACGCAGTATTTT

clone_size: NA
d_call: TRBD2
j_call: TRBJ2-3
cdr3_length: 14
v_call: TRBV30
cdr3_aa: CAWSATSGADTQYF
cdr3_nt: TGTGCCTGGAGTGCCACTAGCGGGGCGGATACGCAGTATTTT